One sample yielded the 21 T cell receptor beta chains listed below, sequenced in a study of OX40 agonist ivuxolimab in advanced cancers. The repertoire was sequenced with immunoSEQ multiplex PCR; TCRdb's copy has only in-frame clones and lacks some. The repertoire holds about 17,000 clones, with around 69% as singletons. Specimen: CD4+ or CD8+ T cells sorted from blood, collected in a trial of the OX40 agonist ivuxolimab. These receptor sequences come from an adult with an advanced solid tumor such as melanoma, head and neck, liver or kidney cancer.

The chain recombines TRBV19 with TRBJ1-5; no reliable D call. The CDR3 is made up of 13 amino acids. The ends were cut back, 9 bases at V and 3 bases at J, with 12 bases in the middle. Per the germline V gene, CDR1 is LNHDA and CDR2 is SQIVND (reference sequence). Here the CDR3 DNA reads TGTGCCAGCGCAAAACGGTTCAATCAGCCCCAGCATTTT. As protein: CASAKRFNQPQHF. Full variable domain (missing parts from reference TRBV19 and TRBJ1-5): DGGITQSPKYLFRKEGQNVTLSCEQNLNHDAMYWYRQDPGQGLRLIYYSQIVNDFQKGDIAEGYSVSREKKESFPLTVTSAQKNPTAFYLCASAKRFNQPQHFGDGTRLSIL.

This clone occurred once. CDR3 sequence (DNA): TGTGCCAGCAGCTTAAGGGACGGGGAGCTGTTTTTT. Its translation is CASSLRDGELFF. The gene calls are TRBV7-7 and TRBJ2-2; D not certain. The germline V gene encodes CDR1 SSHAT and CDR2 FNYEAQ (reference sequence). Deletions cut 2 bases from V and 7 bases from J, with 5 bases between. The CDR3 spans 12 residues.

The V call is TRBV7-3, the J call TRBJ2-1; D is possibly TRBD2 (5 bases). The CDR3 length is 14 residues. CDR1 and CDR2 (germline): SGHTA, FQGTGA. V lost 5 bases, J lost 3 bases, and 11 bases lay in between. The CDR3 nucleotides read TGTGCCAGCAGCCCCGGAGGTGTCTACAATGAGCAGTTCTTC. This gives the protein CASSPGGVYNEQFF.

V is TRBV13 and J is TRBJ2-4; D unclear. The V gene's germline CDR1 is PRHDT and CDR2 FYEKMQ (reference sequence). V was pared by 4 bases and J by 3 bases, with 13 bases between. CDR3 size: 15 residues. The CDR3 DNA is TGTGCCAGCAGCTCGCAGACCCTAGACAAAAACATTCAGTACTTC. Protein sequence: CASSSQTLDKNIQYF.

The chain couples TRBV10-3 to TRBJ2-3; 7 nucleotides match TRBD1. J gave up 1 base and V 1 base, and 2 bases lay outside the gene matches. This CDR3 has 15 amino acids. Germline loops: CDR1 ENHRY, CDR2 SYGVKD. The chain's CDR3 is CAISELTGGTDTQYF. In DNA form, the CDR3 reads TGTGCCATCAGTGAGTTAACAGGGGGCACAGATACGCAGTATTTT.

The J gene is TRBJ2-1, the V gene TRBV4-1; D may be TRBD2 (6 bases). V lost 4 bases to trimming and J lost 6 bases, with 13 bases between them. The CDR3 loop spans 14 amino acids. Germline V gene data show CDR1 as MGHRA and CDR2 as YSYEKL. DNA for the CDR3: TGCGCCAGCAGCCCGGGAGAGGGTGGCAATGAGCAGTTCTTC. Encoded protein: CASSPGEGGNEQFF.

V gene TRBV5-1 combines with J gene TRBJ2-7; 7 positions agree with TRBD2. This CDR3 has 15 residues. The V segment lost 4 bases and the J segment 2 bases; nucleotides outside the gene matches: 9. In germline, CDR1 is SGHRS, CDR2 YFSETQ. This CDR3 is CASSGGAGVAYEQYF. Here the CDR3 DNA reads TGCGCCAGCAGCGGGGGTGCGGGAGTAGCCTACGAGCAGTACTTC.

J is TRBJ2-3 and V is TRBV10-1; TRBD2 matches 9 bases. The CDR3 length is 15 residues. The trim removed 10 bases at V and 3 bases at J, leaving 11 bases unmatched. CDR1 and CDR2 (germline): WNHNN, SYGVQD (reference sequence). For the CDR3, the DNA is TGCGCCAACCCGGGACTAGCAAGATCGACAGATACGCAGTATTTT. It is translated as CANPGLARSTDTQYF.

This chain connects TRBV5-6 to TRBJ2-3; D gene unclear. CDR1 and CDR2 from the germline V gene are SGHDT and YYEEEE. Trimming removed 1 base at V and 2 bases at J, with 14 bases between. The CDR3 spans 16 residues. The CDR3 reads CASSLSPDLYTDTQYF. The CDR3 DNA sequence: TGTGCCAGCAGCTTGTCGCCGGACCTCTACACAGATACGCAGTATTTT.

The chain combines TRBV29-1 with TRBJ2-5, with D tentatively TRBD1 or TRBD2 (5 bases each). Germline CDR1 SQVTM, CDR2 ANQGSEA. Trimming took 7 bases from V and 1 from J, leaving 16 bases between them. The CDR3 spans 14 residues. CDR3 in DNA: TGCAGCGCAACGTCCGGGACCGCCCAAGAGACCCAGTACTTC. Its translation: CSATSGTAQETQYF.

This rearrangement joins TRBV25-1 to TRBJ1-1; perhaps TRBD1 as D (6 bases). The CDR3 is 15 residues long. CDR1 MGHDK and CDR2 SYGVNS come from the germline V gene. V was clipped by 4 bases and J by 0 bases, with 12 bases between them. CDR3 loop: CASSVYGTLNTEAFF. The DNA of the CDR3 is TGTGCCAGCAGTGTATACGGGACACTGAACACTGAAGCTTTCTTT.

The V and J genes are TRBV7-9 and TRBJ1-4; 7 positions agree with TRBD1. With V trimmed by 4 bases and J by 8 bases, 10 bases remained unmatched. Germline V gene sequence: CDR1 SEHNR, CDR2 FQNEAQ (reference sequence). The length of the CDR3 is 15 residues. The CDR3 loop reads CASSSRDRAREKLFF. The DNA for the CDR3 is TGTGCCAGCAGCTCCCGAGACAGGGCCCGGGAAAAACTGTTTTTT.

This clone is deemed large. The rearrangement uses TRBV4-3 and TRBJ2-1, with TRBD1 matching 7 bases. V shed 4 bases and J 4 bases; nucleotides not matched to a gene: 7. Per germline, CDR1 LGHNA and CDR2 YSLEER. The length of the CDR3 is 15 residues. The DNA of the CDR3 is TGCGCCAGCAGCCGCGACAGGGTGACTTACAATGAGCAGTTCTTC. Its protein is CASSRDRVTYNEQFF.

The chain carries TRBV2 and TRBJ2-7, with 11 nucleotides matching TRBD2. The CDR3 is 17 residues long. Germline V gene lookup returns CDR1 SNHLY and CDR2 FYNNEI. V dropped 3 bases and J dropped 0; count of bases not matched to a gene: 7. The CDR3 loop is CASSEVFSGRASYEQYF. In DNA form, the CDR3 reads TGTGCCAGCAGTGAGGTATTTAGCGGGAGGGCCTCCTACGAGCAGTACTTC.

J is TRBJ2-1 and V is TRBV27, with D possibly being TRBD2 (5 bases). V was cut by 6 bases and J by 9 bases, with 12 bases left in between. CDR1 and CDR2 from the germline V gene are MNHEY and SMNVEV (reference sequence). CDR3 size: 12 residues. CDR3: CASSPVGAEQFF. The CDR3 nucleotides read TGTGCCAGCAGCCCGGTGGGAGCTGAGCAGTTCTTC.

This clone was seen once. The rearrangement uses TRBV6-5 and TRBJ2-2; unclear D gene. Between the trimmed V and J ends, which lost 7 bases and 1 base, there was a span of 13 bases. There are 15 residues in the CDR3. CDR1 and CDR2 (germline): MNHEY, SVGAGI. Written as DNA, the CDR3 is TGTGCCAGCACTCACGCGTTGGAGAACACCGGGGAGCTGTTTTTT. It specifies CASTHALENTGELFF.

This sequence joins TRBV29-1 and TRBJ1-1, with unresolved D. With 5 bases removed from V and 6 bases from J, the gap between germline ends came to 10 bases. There are 11 residues in the CDR3. Germline V CDR1 and CDR2: SQVTM, ANQGSEA. This CDR3 reads CSVRYEAEAFF. CDR3 DNA sequence: TGCAGCGTTCGTTACGAGGCTGAAGCTTTCTTT.

This chain joins TRBV7-2 and TRBJ2-3; 10 bases are a match to TRBD2. Trimming cost V 4 bases and J 2 bases; bases outside gene matches: 3. CDR1 is SGHTA, CDR2 FQGNSA, per germline. This CDR3 has 15 residues. CDR3 sequence: CASSWTSGHTDTQYF. The CDR3, as DNA: TGTGCCAGCAGCTGGACTAGCGGACACACAGATACGCAGTATTTT.

This clone showed up many times. The rearrangement links TRBV7-9 to TRBJ2-2; D is undetermined. Germline CDR1 SEHNR, CDR2 FQNEAQ (reference sequence). Deletions cut 2 bases from V and 6 bases from J, with 16 bases between. The CDR3 extends over 16 amino acids. CDR3: CASSLILDGSPGELFF. The CDR3 nucleotides read TGTGCCAGCAGCTTAATACTCGACGGGTCCCCCGGGGAGCTGTTTTTT.

The chain carries TRBV6-5 and TRBJ2-7, with 7 bases lining up with TRBD1. V lost 4 bases and J lost 0; bases outside the gene matches: 0. There are 13 residues in the CDR3. Looked up from germline, CDR1 is MNHEY and CDR2 is SVGAGI. DNA of the CDR3: TGTGCCAGCAGTTGGGACAGCTCCTACGAGCAGTACTTC. Protein product: CASSWDSSYEQYF.

The genes are TRBV7-9 and TRBJ2-2; a possible D gene is TRBD2 (6 bases). The V end was cut by 7 bases, the J end by 2 bases, with 17 bases between. The CDR3 contains 16 residues. Germline V gives CDR1 SEHNR, CDR2 FQNEAQ (reference sequence). CDR3 in amino acids: CASIWGLDRNTGELFF. The CDR3 DNA sequence: TGTGCCAGCATATGGGGACTGGATCGAAACACCGGGGAGCTGTTTTTT.